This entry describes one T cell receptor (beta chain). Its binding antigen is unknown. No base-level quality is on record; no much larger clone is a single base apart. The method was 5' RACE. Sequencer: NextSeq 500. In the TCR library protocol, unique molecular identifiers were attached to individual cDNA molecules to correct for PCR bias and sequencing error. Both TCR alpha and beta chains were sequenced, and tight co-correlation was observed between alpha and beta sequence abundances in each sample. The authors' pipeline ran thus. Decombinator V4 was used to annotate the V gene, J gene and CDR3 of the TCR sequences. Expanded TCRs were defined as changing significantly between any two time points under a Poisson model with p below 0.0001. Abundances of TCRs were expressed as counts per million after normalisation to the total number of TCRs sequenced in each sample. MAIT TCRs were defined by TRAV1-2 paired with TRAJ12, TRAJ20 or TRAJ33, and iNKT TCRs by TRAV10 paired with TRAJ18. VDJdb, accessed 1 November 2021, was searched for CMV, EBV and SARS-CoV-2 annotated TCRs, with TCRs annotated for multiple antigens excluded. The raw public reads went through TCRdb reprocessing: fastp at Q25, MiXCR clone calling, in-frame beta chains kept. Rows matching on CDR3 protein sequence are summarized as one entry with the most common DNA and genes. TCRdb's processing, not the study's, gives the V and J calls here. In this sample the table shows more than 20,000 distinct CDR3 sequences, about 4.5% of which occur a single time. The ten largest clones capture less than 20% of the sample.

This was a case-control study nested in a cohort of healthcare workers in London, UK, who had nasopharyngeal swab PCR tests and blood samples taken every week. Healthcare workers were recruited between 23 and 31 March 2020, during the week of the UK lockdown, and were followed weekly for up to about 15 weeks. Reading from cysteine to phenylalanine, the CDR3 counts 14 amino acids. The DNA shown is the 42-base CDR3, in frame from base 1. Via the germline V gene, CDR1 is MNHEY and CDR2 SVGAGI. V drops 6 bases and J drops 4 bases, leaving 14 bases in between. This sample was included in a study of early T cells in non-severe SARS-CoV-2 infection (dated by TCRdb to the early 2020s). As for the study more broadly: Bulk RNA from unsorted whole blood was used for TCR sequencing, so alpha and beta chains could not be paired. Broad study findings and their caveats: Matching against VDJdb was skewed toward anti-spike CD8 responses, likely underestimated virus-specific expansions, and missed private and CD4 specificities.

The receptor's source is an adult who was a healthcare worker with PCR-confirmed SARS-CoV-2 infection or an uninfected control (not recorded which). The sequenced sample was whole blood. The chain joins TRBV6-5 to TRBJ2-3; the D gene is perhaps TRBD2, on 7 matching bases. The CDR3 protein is CASRLGGPSDTQYF. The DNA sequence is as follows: TGTGCCAGCAGATTGGGGGGGCCCTCAGATACGCAGTATTTT.